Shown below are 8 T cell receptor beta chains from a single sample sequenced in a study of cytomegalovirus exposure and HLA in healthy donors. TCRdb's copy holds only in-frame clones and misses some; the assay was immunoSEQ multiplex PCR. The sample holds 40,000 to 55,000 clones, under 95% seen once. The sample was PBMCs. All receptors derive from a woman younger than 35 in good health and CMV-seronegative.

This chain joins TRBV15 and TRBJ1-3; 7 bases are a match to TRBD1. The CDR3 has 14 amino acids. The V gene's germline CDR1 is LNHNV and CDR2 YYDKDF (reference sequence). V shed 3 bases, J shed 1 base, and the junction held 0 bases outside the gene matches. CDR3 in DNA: TGTGCCACCAGCAGGGACAGGTCTGGAAACACCATATATTTT. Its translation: CATSRDRSGNTIYF.

The CDR3 DNA reads as TGTGCCAGCAGCCCGTCCCGGGACAGGGTTCGGCGCGAAAAACTGTTTTTT. It specifies CASSPSRDRVRREKLFF. The chain recombines TRBV14 with TRBJ1-4, with TRBD1 identical over 9 bases. This CDR3 is built from 17 residues. Germline assignment: CDR1 SGHDN and CDR2 FVKESK. The trim removed 4 bases at V and 8 bases at J, leaving 14 bases unmatched.

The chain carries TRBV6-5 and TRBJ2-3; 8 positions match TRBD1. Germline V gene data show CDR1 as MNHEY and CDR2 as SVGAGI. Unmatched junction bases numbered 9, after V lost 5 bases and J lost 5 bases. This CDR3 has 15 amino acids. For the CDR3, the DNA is TGTGCCAGCAGTCGCGTGGGGACAGGCAAAGATACGCAGTATTTT. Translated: CASSRVGTGKDTQYF.

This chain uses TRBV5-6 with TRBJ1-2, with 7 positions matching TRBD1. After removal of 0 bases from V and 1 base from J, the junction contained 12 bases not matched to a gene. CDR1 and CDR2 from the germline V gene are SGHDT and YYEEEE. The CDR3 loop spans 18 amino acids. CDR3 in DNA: TGTGCCAGCAGCTTGGAAGGGGGCGGAAGAACTGTTAACTATGGCTACACCTTC. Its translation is CASSLEGGGRTVNYGYTF.

CDR3: CASSYSGVAGRGYTF. The CDR3 DNA is TGTGCCAGCAGTTACTCAGGGGTAGCGGGCCGTGGCTACACCTTC. This chain links TRBV6-5 with TRBJ1-2; D is possibly TRBD1 (5 bases). The CDR3 is 15 amino acids. CDR1 MNHEY and CDR2 SVGAGI come from the germline V gene. V was cut by 0 bases and J by 7 bases, with 15 bases left in between.

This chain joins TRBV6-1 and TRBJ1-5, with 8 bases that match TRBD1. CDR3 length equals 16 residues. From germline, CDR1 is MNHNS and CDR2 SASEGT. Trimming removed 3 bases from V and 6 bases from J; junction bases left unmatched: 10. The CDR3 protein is CASSEDAAGGGQPQHF. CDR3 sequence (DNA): TGTGCCAGCAGTGAGGACGCGGCAGGGGGCGGTCAGCCCCAGCATTTT.

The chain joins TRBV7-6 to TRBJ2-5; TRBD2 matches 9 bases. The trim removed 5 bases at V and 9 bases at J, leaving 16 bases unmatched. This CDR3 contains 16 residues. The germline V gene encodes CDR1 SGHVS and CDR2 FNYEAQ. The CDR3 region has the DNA TGTGCCAGCAGCCCCACAGCCGGGACTAGCTCCGGGGCCCAGTACTTC. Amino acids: CASSPTAGTSSGAQYF. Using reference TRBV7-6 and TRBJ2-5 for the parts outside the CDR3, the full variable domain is GAGVSQSPRYKVTKRGQDVALRCDPISGHVSLYWYRQALGQGPEFLTYFNYEAQQDKSGLPNDRFSAERPEGSISTLTIQRTEQRDSAMYRCASSPTAGTSSGAQYFGPGTRLLVL.

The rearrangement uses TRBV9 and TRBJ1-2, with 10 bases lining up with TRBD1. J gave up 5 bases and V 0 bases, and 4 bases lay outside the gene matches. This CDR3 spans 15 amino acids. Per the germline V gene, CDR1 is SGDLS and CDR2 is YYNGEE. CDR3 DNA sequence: TGTGCCAGCAGCGTAGAGGGGACAGGGGTATATGGCTACACCTTC. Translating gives CASSVEGTGVYGYTF.